This T cell receptor beta chain comes out of a study of blood T cell repertoires in COVID-19. At the level of the study: Acute and convalescent COVID-19 samples came from the United States, Italy and Spain. In each case, the material was cDNA or gDNA derived from T cells, B-cell-depleted T cells, or PBMCs.

Trimming took 8 bases from V and 8 from J; bases not matched to a gene: 10. The CDR3 is 13 amino acids. The germline gives CDR1 MDHEN, CDR2 SYDVKM. Per the study methods: It was from reference gene primer amplification that nucleated cell counts were estimated. Here immunoSEQ multiplex PCR was the method, and the copy in TCRdb shows in-frame clones only, minus some. For V, J and clone size, that table is used; D and trimming come from the DNA. The repertoire includes approximately 290,000 clones, around 89% of them detected once, and around 0.8% sits in the top ten. The chain uses TRBV28 and TRBJ1-1; 8 bases line up with TRBD1. The material sequenced was peripheral blood. This receptor was taken from a man aged 25 to 40 with acute or convalescent COVID-19. The CDR3 nucleotides are TGTGCCAGCCGAAGACAGGGGATAGTAGAAGCTTTCTTT. This codes for CASRRQGIVEAFF.